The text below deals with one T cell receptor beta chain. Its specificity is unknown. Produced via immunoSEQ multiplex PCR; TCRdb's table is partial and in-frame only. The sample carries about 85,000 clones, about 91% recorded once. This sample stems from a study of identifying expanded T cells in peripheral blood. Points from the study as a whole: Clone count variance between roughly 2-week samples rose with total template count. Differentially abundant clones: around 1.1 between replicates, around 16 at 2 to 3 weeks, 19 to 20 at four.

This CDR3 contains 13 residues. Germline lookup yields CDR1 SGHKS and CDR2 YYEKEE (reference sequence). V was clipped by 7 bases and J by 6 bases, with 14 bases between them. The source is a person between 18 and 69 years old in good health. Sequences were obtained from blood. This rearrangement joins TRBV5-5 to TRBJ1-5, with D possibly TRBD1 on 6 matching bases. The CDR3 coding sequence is TGTGCCAGCGGGGGCAGGGTGGGTCAGCCCCAGCATTTT. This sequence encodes CASGGRVGQPQHF.